Listed below are T cell receptor beta chains from one sample, sequenced in a study of identical twins. TCRdb analysed the 5' RACE reads with MiXCR anew, one entry per CDR3 protein. The sample lists under 800,000 distinct CDR3 sequences; around 20% were seen once. These sequences were also reported in another study, on T cells expressing NK-cell markers.

The sequenced sample was PBMCs. The receptors stem from a woman between 18 and 29 years old in good health. Each CDR3 is given with its conserved first and last residue. The order of the fields is CDR3 DNA, CDR3 protein, D gene, J gene, V gene, clone size. The D gene is left open where the match is weak. For some rows the clone size is stated as once, few or many, or as a class when expanded; others skip it.

TGTGCCAGCAGCTTAGTCCTAACGGGGACGAGGCAGTTCTTC CASSLVLTGTRQFF - TRBJ2-1 TRBV7-2 -
TGTGCCAGCAGTTTACCCGGGGGGCGGGGCAATGAGCAGTTCTTC CASSLPGGRGNEQFF - TRBJ2-1 TRBV27 few
TGCAGTGCTAGTCCAGGACTTGGTCACGAGCAGTACTTC CSASPGLGHEQYF - TRBJ2-7 TRBV20-1 -
TGTGCCAGCAGCCCACCTGACATACCGGGGGCTTTCTTT CASSPPDIPGAFF - TRBJ1-1 TRBV9 once
TGTGCCACCAGCGACAAATTAGGGGTTTGGTACGAGCAGTACTTC CATSDKLGVWYEQYF - TRBJ2-7 TRBV15 few
TGCAGTGCTGAACGGACAGGGGCTGACACTGAAGCTTTCTTT CSAERTGADTEAFF TRBD1 TRBJ1-1 TRBV20-1 many
TGCGCCAGCAACCTCGGACTGGAATACAATGAGCAGTTCTTC CASNLGLEYNEQFF - TRBJ2-1 TRBV5-1 few
TGCGCCAGCAGCGGGACAGGGGAGGAGTACGAGCAGTTCTTC CASSGTGEEYEQFF TRBD1 TRBJ2-1 TRBV5-1 -
TGTGCCAGCAGCCCACAGGGGACTAGCGGACACTACGAGCAGTACTTC CASSPQGTSGHYEQYF TRBD2 TRBJ2-7 TRBV7-6 -
TGTGCCAGCAGTTTATTCGCCCCTGAATACGAGCAGTACTTC CASSLFAPEYEQYF - TRBJ2-7 TRBV12-3/TRBV12-4 many
TGTGCCAGCACCCTAGGACAGGGGGCGCCGAACACCGGGGAGCTGTTTTTT CASTLGQGAPNTGELFF TRBD1 TRBJ2-2 TRBV27 few
TGTGCCAGCAGCTTTGGGGAGGGCACGGAGCAGTTCTTC CASSFGEGTEQFF TRBD2 TRBJ2-1 TRBV7-2 many
TGCAGTGCTAGAGATCGATGGGGGGGCAAGGTGTCCGGGGCCAACGTCCTGACTTTC CSARDRWGGKVSGANVLTF - TRBJ2-6 TRBV20-1 few
TGTGCCAGCAGTTACTCGCTAGGGATTGAAGCTTTCTTT CASSYSLGIEAFF - TRBJ1-1 TRBV6-6 -
TGTGCCAGCAGTTACCCTGGACAGTTTCCTGAAGCTTTCTTT CASSYPGQFPEAFF - TRBJ1-1 TRBV12-3/TRBV12-4 -
TGCGCCAGCAGCCAAGATCTCTCTCTCGGGAACACCATATATTTT CASSQDLSLGNTIYF - TRBJ1-3 TRBV4-1 -
TGTGCCAGCTCACCACCCTCGGCGGGCGCGAATGAGCAGTTCTTC CASSPPSAGANEQFF - TRBJ2-1 TRBV18 few
TGCGCCAGCAGCCTTCACCGGACAGGGGGCACCGGGGAGCTGTTTTTT CASSLHRTGGTGELFF TRBD1 TRBJ2-2 TRBV5-1 many
TGCAGTGCTTCCGGGACAGGGGGTTCACCCCTCCACTTT CSASGTGGSPLHF TRBD1 TRBJ1-6 TRBV20-1 -
TGTGCCATCAGTGTTCGAGGGACGCAAGAGACCCAGTACTTC CAISVRGTQETQYF - TRBJ2-5 TRBV10-3 -
TGTGCCAGCAGCTCCAGGGGACAGAACACTGAAGCTTTCTTT CASSSRGQNTEAFF - TRBJ1-1 TRBV5-5 many
TGTGCCAGCAGTGCTTCGGGGACATACAATGAGCAGTTCTTC CASSASGTYNEQFF - TRBJ2-1 TRBV2 -
TGTGCCAGCAAGGGCAGAACCTACGAGCAGTACTTC CASKGRTYEQYF - TRBJ2-7 TRBV12-3/TRBV12-4 few
TGTGCCATCAGCCCCCGCGACAAGGGAGGGGAGCAGTACTTC CAISPRDKGGEQYF TRBD2 TRBJ2-7 TRBV10-3 few
TGTGCCAGCAGCCAGGGACTAGCGGGAGGGTCCTCCTACAATGAGCAGTTCTTC CASSQGLAGGSSYNEQFF TRBD2 TRBJ2-1 TRBV11-1 -
TGTGCCAGTAAGAGGACGAACACTGAAGCTTTCTTT CASKRTNTEAFF - TRBJ1-1 TRBV12-3/TRBV12-4 -
TGTGCCAGCAGTTTTACCAGCGGGATTGGAGAGACCCAGTACTTC CASSFTSGIGETQYF TRBD2 TRBJ2-5 TRBV12-3/TRBV12-4 many
TGTGCCAGCAGCCTAAATCCGGGTCATGAGCAGTTCTTC CASSLNPGHEQFF - TRBJ2-1 TRBV7-7 -
TGCAGTGCTAGGGAGGGTGCTGTTGATTCACCCCTCCACTTT CSAREGAVDSPLHF - TRBJ1-6 TRBV20-1 -
TGTGCCAGCAGCTTGTCCGTGACTAGCGGGATTGGAAATGAGCAGTTCTTC CASSLSVTSGIGNEQFF TRBD2 TRBJ2-1 TRBV7-9 -
TGCGCCAGCAGGTACCTAGCGGCCAACCAAGAGACCCAGTACTTC CASRYLAANQETQYF TRBD2 TRBJ2-5 TRBV10-2 -
TGTGCCAGCAGCTTAGCGGAGAGAGGGGGCCCCGAGCAGTACTTC CASSLAERGGPEQYF TRBD1 TRBJ2-7 TRBV7-9 -
TGTGCCAGCAGCTTTGGAAGTGAGCAGTTCTTC CASSFGSEQFF - TRBJ2-1 TRBV12-3/TRBV12-4 few
TGCGCCAGCAGCTTACTACTAGCGGGAAGGGCGGATACGCAGTATTTT CASSLLLAGRADTQYF TRBD2 TRBJ2-3 TRBV5-1 -
TGCGCCAGCAGCAGGACGGACCACGGCTACGAGCAGTACTTC CASSRTDHGYEQYF - TRBJ2-7 TRBV5-1 many
TGCAGTGCTGGTGCGGCTAACTACTTC CSAGAANYF - TRBJ2-7 TRBV20-1 -
TGTGCCAGCACTCCTAGCGGGATATCCTACAATGAGCAGTTCTTC CASTPSGISYNEQFF TRBD2 TRBJ2-1 TRBV12-3/TRBV12-4 -
TGTGCCAGCCTGATCGGTGGTGAAGCTTTCTTT CASLIGGEAFF - TRBJ1-1 TRBV6-5 few
TGCAGTGCTAGAATAGGCCGTAAGGGTGAAGCTTTCTTT CSARIGRKGEAFF - TRBJ1-1 TRBV20-1 -
TGTGCCAGCGGGACTGGCGCCTACTATGGCTACACCTTC CASGTGAYYGYTF - TRBJ1-2 TRBV28 -